This TCR beta chain was recovered during a study of blood T cells in healthy people across ages. Study in general: Template-switching capture recovered about one barcoded beta molecule per two T cells. Study-wide results and limits: The study found TCR beta diversity correlated strongly with naive T cell percentage.

Germline V lookup: CDR1 WSHSY, CDR2 SAAADI. Unmatched junction bases numbered 8, after V lost 4 bases and J lost 8 bases. The CDR3 sequence is 16 residues long. About this clonotype itself: Its antigen is undetermined.

The second PCR ran about 6 to 11 cycles with a sample-barcoded 5' primer and J-beta primers. TCRdb analysed the 5' RACE reads with MiXCR anew, one entry per CDR3 protein. The data hold 790,000 or so distinct CDR3 sequences, with roughly three fifths observed a single time. This clonotype originated in a man in his forties or fifties in good health. Material for sequencing was blood. This sequence joins TRBV10-2 and TRBJ2-1; the match to TRBD2 covers 13 bases. This chain's CDR3 is CASSGTSGSFIDEQFF. The CDR3 coding sequence is TGCGCCAGCAGTGGGACTAGCGGGAGTTTTATAGATGAGCAGTTCTTC.